This entry is about one T cell receptor beta chain. Per the authors' pipeline: Reference gene primers were amplified, and this amplification served to estimate nucleated cell counts. Here immunoSEQ multiplex PCR was the method, and the copy in TCRdb shows in-frame clones only, minus some. The V and J calls and clone size were taken over from that table, and D and trimming were inferred from the DNA. Of 130,000 or so clones in the sample, over 80% were seen once. The data were obtained in a study of blood T cell repertoires in COVID-19. Across the study: The United States, Italy and Spain provided the acute and convalescent COVID-19 samples. PBMCs, B-cell-depleted T cells, or T cells provided the cDNA or gDNA that made up the material.

This CDR3 has 13 residues. Germline lookup yields CDR1 MNHEY and CDR2 SVGAGI. Trimming shortened V by 6 bases and J by 1 base, and 6 bases separated the two germline ends. The clonotype was recovered from a man aged 60 to 69 with active or convalescent COVID-19. This chain joins TRBV6-5 and TRBJ2-2; D is ambiguous. The source material was peripheral blood. This chain's CDR3 is CASRTQNTGELFF. The CDR3 nucleotides read TGTGCCAGCAGGACACAGAACACCGGGGAGCTGTTTTTT.